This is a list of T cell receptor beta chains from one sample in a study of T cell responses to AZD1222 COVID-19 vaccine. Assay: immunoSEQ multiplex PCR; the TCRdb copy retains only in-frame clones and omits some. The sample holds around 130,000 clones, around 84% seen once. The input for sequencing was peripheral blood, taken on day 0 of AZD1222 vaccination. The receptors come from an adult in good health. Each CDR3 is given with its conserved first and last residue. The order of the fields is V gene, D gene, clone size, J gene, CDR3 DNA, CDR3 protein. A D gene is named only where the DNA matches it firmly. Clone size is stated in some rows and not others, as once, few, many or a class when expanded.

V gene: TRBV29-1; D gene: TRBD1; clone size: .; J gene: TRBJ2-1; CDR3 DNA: TGCAGCGTCGGGACAGGGGGCTACAATGAGCAGTTCTTC; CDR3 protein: CSVGTGGYNEQFF
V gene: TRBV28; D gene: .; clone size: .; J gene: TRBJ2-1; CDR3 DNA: TGTGCCAGCAGTTTACAGGGCGGGTACAATGAGCAGTTCTTC; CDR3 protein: CASSLQGGYNEQFF
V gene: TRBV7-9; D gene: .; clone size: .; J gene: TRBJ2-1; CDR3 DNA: TGTGCCAGCAGCCCAAGACGGGCAGACAATGAGCAGTTCTTC; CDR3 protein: CASSPRRADNEQFF
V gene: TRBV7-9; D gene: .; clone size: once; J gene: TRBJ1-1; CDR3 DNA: TGTGCCAGCAGCTTAGCTGCCAGAACCACTGAAGCTTTCTTT; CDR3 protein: CASSLAARTTEAFF
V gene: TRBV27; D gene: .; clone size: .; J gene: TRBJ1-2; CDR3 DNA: TGTGCCAGCAGAACAGGGTATAACTATGGCTACACCTTC; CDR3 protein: CASRTGYNYGYTF
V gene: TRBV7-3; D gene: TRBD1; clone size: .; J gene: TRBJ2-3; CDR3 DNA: TGTGCCAGCAGCCCGACCGGACAGGGCGCAGATACGCAGTATTTT; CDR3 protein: CASSPTGQGADTQYF
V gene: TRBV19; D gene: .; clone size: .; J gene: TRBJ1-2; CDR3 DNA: TGTGCCAGTAGTATCGGCGGCAATGGCTACACCTTC; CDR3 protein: CASSIGGNGYTF
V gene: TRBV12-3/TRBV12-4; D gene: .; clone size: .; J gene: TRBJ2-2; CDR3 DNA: TGTGCCAGCAGTGTCACCGGGGAGCTGTTTTTT; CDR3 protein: CASSVTGELFF
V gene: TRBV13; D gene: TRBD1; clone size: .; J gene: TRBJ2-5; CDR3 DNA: TGTGCCAGCAGCTTGTATAGGACAGGTCAAGAGACCCAGTACTTC; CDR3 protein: CASSLYRTGQETQYF
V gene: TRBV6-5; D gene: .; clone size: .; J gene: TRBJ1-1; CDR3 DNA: TGTGCCAGCAGCCACCCAGGGAACACTGAAGCTTTCTTT; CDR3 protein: CASSHPGNTEAFF
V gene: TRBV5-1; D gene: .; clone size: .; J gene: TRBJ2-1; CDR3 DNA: TGCGCCAGCAGCCCTACGACTAGTGTCTATGAGCAGTTCTTC; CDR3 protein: CASSPTTSVYEQFF
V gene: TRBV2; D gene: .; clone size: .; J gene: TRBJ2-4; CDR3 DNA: TGTGCCAGCAGTTCCCACAAACGGGGTCCTCGGGCCAAAAACATTCAGTACTTC; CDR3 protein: CASSSHKRGPRAKNIQYF
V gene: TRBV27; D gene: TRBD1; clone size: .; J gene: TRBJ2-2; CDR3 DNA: TGTGCCAGCAGTCATGGACAGGGGGCAACCGGGGAGCTGTTTTTT; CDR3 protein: CASSHGQGATGELFF
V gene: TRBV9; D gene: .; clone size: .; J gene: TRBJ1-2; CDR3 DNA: TGTGCCAGCAGCCCAGGCCTGGACTATGGCTACACCTTC; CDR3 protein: CASSPGLDYGYTF
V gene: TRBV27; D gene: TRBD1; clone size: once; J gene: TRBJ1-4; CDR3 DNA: TGTGCCAGCAGTTTATCGGCAGGGGGTATGAATACGGGTCTTCCCCTTAATGAAAAACTGTTTTTT; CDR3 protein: CASSLSAGGMNTGLPLNEKLFF
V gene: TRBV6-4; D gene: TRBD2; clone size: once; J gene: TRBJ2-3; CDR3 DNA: TGTGCCAGCAGTGGGACTAGCGGGGGCACAGATACGCAGTATTTT; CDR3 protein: CASSGTSGGTDTQYF
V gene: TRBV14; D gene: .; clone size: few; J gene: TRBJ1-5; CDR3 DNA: TGTGCCAGCAGCCAGGGGGCGGGGGATCAGCCCCAGCATTTT; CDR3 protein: CASSQGAGDQPQHF
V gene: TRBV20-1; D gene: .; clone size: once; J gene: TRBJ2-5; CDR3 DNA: TGCAGTGCTAGTTTACCAGGGAAAGAGACCCAGTACTTC; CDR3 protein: CSASLPGKETQYF
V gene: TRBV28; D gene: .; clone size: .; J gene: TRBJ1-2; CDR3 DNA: TGTGCCAGCAGTCCCCGGACAGTTCCCTATGGCTACACCTTC; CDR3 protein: CASSPRTVPYGYTF
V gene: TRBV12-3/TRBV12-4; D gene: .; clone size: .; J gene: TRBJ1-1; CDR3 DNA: TGTGCCAGCAGTTTACAGAAGAACACTGAAGCTTTCTTT; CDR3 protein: CASSLQKNTEAFF
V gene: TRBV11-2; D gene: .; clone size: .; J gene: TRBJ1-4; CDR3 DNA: TGTGCCAGCAGCTTAGAGCTCATCGGCCCCACGTGGGGTGAAAAACTGTTTTTT; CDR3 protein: CASSLELIGPTWGEKLFF
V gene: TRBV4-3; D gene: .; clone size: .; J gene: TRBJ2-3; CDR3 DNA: TGCGCCAGCAGCCAAGATAGGGCCGGGGCAGATACGCAGTATTTT; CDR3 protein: CASSQDRAGADTQYF
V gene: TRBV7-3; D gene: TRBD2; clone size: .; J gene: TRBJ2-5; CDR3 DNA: TGTGCCAGCAGCGGGAATACGGGGGGGACCCAGTACTTC; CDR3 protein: CASSGNTGGTQYF
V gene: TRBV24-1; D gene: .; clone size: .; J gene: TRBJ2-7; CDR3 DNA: TGTGCCACCAGTGATCCGGGAAAATCCTCCTACGAGCAGTACTTC; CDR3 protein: CATSDPGKSSYEQYF
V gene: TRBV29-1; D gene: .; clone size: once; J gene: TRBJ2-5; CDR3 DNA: TGCAGCGTTGGAGCATCCGGAGAGACCCAGTACTTC; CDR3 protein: CSVGASGETQYF
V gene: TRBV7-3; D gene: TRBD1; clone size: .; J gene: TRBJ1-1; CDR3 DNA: TGTGCCAGCAGCCCCAACCGGGACAGGATCGAAGCTTTCTTT; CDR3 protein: CASSPNRDRIEAFF
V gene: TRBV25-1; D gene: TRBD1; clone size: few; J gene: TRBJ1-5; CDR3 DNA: TGTGCCAGCGAAAGACAGGGAATGCGAAATCAGCCCCAGCATTTT; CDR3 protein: CASERQGMRNQPQHF
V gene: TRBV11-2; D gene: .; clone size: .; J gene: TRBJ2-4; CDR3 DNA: TGTGCCAGCAGCTTATCAGGGTATTTTGCCAAAAACATTCAGTACTTC; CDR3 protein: CASSLSGYFAKNIQYF
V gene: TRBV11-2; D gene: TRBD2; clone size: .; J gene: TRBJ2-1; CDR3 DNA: TGTGCCAGCAGCCCCGATCGGGGGGGGCAGTTCTTC; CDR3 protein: CASSPDRGGQFF
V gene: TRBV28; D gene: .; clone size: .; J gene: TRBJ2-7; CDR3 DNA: TGTGCCAGCAGGGCAGGGGGGATCTACGAGCAGTACTTC; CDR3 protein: CASRAGGIYEQYF
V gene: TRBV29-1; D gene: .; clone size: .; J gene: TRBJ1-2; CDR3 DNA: TGCAGCGTTGAAGAATTTAATTTGGGAGGGTACGATGGCTACACCTTC; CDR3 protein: CSVEEFNLGGYDGYTF
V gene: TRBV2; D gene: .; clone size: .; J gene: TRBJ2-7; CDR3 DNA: TGTGCCAGCAGGGGGGTAGGGGGCTACGAGCAGTACTTC; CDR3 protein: CASRGVGGYEQYF
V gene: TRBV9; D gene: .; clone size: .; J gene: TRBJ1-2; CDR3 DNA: TGTGCCAGCAGCGTAGGATATGGCTACACCTTC; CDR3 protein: CASSVGYGYTF
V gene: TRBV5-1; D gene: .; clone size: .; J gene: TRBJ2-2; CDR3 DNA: TGCGCCAGCAGCCAGGGACCCCCGAACACCGGGGAGCTGTTTTTT; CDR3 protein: CASSQGPPNTGELFF
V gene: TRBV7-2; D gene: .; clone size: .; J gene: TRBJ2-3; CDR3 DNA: TGTGCCAGCAGCTTAATTGTGGCAGATACGCAGTATTTT; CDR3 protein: CASSLIVADTQYF
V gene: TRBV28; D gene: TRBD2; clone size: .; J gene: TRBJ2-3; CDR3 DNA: TGTGCCAGCAGTTTCCGCATGGGAGGGGCCGAATATTTT; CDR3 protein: CASSFRMGGAEYF
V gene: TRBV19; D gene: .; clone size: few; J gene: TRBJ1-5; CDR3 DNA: TGTGCCAGTAGTTTGTCCAGGTCCCATCAGCCCCAGCATTTT; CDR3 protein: CASSLSRSHQPQHF
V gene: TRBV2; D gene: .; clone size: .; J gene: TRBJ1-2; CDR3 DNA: TGTGCCAGCAGTTCCGACACTCTCGGAGGCTACACCTTC; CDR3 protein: CASSSDTLGGYTF
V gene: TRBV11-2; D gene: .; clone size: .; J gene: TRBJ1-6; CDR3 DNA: TGTGCCAGCAGATTAAATAATTCACCCCTCCACTTT; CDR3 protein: CASRLNNSPLHF
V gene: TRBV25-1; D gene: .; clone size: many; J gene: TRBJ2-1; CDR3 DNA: TGTGCCAGCAGTGAAGACACTCACAAACAGGGTAATGAGCAGTTCTTC; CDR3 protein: CASSEDTHKQGNEQFF
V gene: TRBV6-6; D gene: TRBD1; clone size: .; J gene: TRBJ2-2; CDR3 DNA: TGTGCCAGCAGCCGACAGGGAGCGCTCACCGGGGAGCTGTTTTTT; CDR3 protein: CASSRQGALTGELFF
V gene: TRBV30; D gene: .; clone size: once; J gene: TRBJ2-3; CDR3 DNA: TGTGCCTGGAGTGTTCAGGAGGGCGGAGGGCAGTATTTT; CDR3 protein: CAWSVQEGGGQYF
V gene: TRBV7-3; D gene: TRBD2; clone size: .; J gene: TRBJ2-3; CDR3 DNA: TGTGCCAGCAGCATTGGACTAGCCCCCGCGGTAGATACGCAGTATTTT; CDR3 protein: CASSIGLAPAVDTQYF
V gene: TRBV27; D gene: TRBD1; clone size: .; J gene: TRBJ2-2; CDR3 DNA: TGTGCCAGCAGTTTAGGGACAGGGCCCAGCGGGGAGCTGTTTTTT; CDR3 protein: CASSLGTGPSGELFF
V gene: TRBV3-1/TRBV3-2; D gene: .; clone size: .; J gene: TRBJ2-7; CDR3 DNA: TGTGCCAGCAGCCAAGCGAGGGTGGCAACCGGTTACTACGAGCAGTACTTC; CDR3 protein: CASSQARVATGYYEQYF
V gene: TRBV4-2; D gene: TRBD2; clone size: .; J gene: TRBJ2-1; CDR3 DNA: TGTGCCAGCAGCCAAGATCAGGCTAGCGGGAGGGGCAAGCAGTTCTTC; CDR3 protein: CASSQDQASGRGKQFF
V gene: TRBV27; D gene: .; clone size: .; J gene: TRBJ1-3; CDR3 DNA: TGTGCCAGCAGACCGGTAGGGCGAACTGGAAACACCATATATTTT; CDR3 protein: CASRPVGRTGNTIYF